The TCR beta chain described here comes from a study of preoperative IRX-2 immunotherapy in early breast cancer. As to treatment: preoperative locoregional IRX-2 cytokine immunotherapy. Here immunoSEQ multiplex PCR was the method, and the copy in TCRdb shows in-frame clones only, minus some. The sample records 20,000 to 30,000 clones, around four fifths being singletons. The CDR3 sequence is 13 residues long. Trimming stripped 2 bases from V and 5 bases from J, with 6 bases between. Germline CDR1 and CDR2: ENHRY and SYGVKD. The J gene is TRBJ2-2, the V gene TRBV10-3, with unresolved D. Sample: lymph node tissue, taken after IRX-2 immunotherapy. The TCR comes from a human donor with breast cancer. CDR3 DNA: TGTGCCATCAGTGAGCGCGAAACCGGGGAGCTGTTTTTT. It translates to CAISERETGELFF.